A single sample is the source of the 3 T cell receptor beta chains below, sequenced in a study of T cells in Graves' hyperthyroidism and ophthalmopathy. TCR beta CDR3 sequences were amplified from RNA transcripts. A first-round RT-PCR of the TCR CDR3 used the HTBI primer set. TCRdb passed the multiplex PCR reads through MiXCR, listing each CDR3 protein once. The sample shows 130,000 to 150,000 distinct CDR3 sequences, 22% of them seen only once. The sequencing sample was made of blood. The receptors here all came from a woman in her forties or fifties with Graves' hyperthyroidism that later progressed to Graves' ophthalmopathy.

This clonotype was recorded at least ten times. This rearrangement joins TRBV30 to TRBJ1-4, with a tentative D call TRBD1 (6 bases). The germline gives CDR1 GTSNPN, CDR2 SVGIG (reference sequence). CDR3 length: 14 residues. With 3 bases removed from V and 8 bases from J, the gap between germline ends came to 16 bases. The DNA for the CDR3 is TGTGCCTGGAGCCCCGGCGGGGGCGCGGAAAAACTGTTTTTT. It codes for CAWSPGGGAEKLFF.

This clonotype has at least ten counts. The DNA of the CDR3 is TGTGCCATCAGTGAAAGCGGACTGGGGAACATTCAGTACTTC. As protein: CAISESGLGNIQYF. The chain employs TRBV10-3 and TRBJ2-4, with D perhaps TRBD2 (5 bases). The CDR3 loop spans 14 amino acids. Germline V gives CDR1 ENHRY, CDR2 SYGVKD. V was clipped by 3 bases and J by 7 bases, with 13 bases between them.

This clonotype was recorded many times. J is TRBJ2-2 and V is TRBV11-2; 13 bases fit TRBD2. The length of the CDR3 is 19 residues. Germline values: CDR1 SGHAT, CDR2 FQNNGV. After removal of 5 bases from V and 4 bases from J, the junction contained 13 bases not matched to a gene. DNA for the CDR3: TGTGCCAGCAGCCTGAGACTAGCGGGAGGTAGTTATTTCACCGGGGAGCTGTTTTTT. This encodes CASSLRLAGGSYFTGELFF.